This is a list of T cell receptor beta chains from one sample in a study of blood T cell repertoires in COVID-19. The data were produced by immunoSEQ multiplex PCR, yet TCRdb's version contains in-frame clones alone and is incomplete. The repertoire holds more than 250,000 clones, 70% to 90% seen once, with about 6% in the top ten. Sequencing used peripheral blood. The source is a woman aged 45 to 65 with COVID-19, enrolled during active disease. The CDR3 runs from the conserved cysteine through the conserved F or W. The order of the fields is clone size, D gene, J gene, V gene, CDR3 DNA, CDR3 protein. The D gene is left open where the match is weak. Clone size is given for some rows only: seen once, a few or many times, or a class if the clone is expanded.

clone size: .
D gene: .
J gene: TRBJ1-2
V gene: TRBV30
CDR3 DNA: TGTGCCTGGACCCGGACAGCCTATGGCTACACCTTC
CDR3 protein: CAWTRTAYGYTF

clone size: .
D gene: .
J gene: TRBJ2-1
V gene: TRBV7-2
CDR3 DNA: TGTGCCAGCAGCCCAGACTACCTTTACAATGAGCAGTTCTTC
CDR3 protein: CASSPDYLYNEQFF

clone size: .
D gene: .
J gene: TRBJ1-4
V gene: TRBV30
CDR3 DNA: TGTGCCTGGAGCCTTCGGACGGGGTTGGGGTTT
CDR3 protein: CAWSLRTGLGF

clone size: .
D gene: TRBD2
J gene: TRBJ2-1
V gene: TRBV24-1
CDR3 DNA: TGTGCCACCAGTGAATCCGGGACTAGCTCCTCCTACAATGAGCAGTTCTTC
CDR3 protein: CATSESGTSSSYNEQFF

clone size: .
D gene: .
J gene: TRBJ2-7
V gene: TRBV6-5
CDR3 DNA: TGTGCCAGCAGTTACTCTTCAGGGCCCTACGAGCAGTACTTC
CDR3 protein: CASSYSSGPYEQYF

clone size: .
D gene: .
J gene: TRBJ1-5
V gene: TRBV21-1
CDR3 DNA: TGTGCCAGCACTACCGGAAGGACAGGACACAATCAGCCCCAGCATTTT
CDR3 protein: CASTTGRTGHNQPQHF

clone size: .
D gene: TRBD1
J gene: TRBJ1-1
V gene: TRBV6-6
CDR3 DNA: TGTGCCAGCCGAACCCTCAGGGACAGAGCTTTCTTT
CDR3 protein: CASRTLRDRAFF

clone size: once
D gene: .
J gene: TRBJ2-1
V gene: TRBV5-8
CDR3 DNA: TGTGCCAGCAGCTCCCGGAGTTTCTATGAGCAGTTCTTC
CDR3 protein: CASSSRSFYEQFF

clone size: .
D gene: TRBD1
J gene: TRBJ1-3
V gene: TRBV29-1
CDR3 DNA: TGCAGCGTTGAACCAGGGGGCTCTGGAAACACCATATATTTT
CDR3 protein: CSVEPGGSGNTIYF

clone size: once
D gene: TRBD1
J gene: TRBJ1-6
V gene: TRBV6-8
CDR3 DNA: TGTGCCAGCGAACAGGGGGAATCACCCCTCCACTTT
CDR3 protein: CASEQGESPLHF

clone size: .
D gene: .
J gene: TRBJ1-1
V gene: TRBV18
CDR3 DNA: TGTGCCAGCTCATCAACTCACAGTAACACTGAAGCTTTCTTT
CDR3 protein: CASSSTHSNTEAFF

clone size: .
D gene: TRBD1
J gene: TRBJ1-5
V gene: TRBV19
CDR3 DNA: TGTGCCAGTAACGGACAGGAGACAAATAGCAATCAGCCCCAGCATTTT
CDR3 protein: CASNGQETNSNQPQHF

clone size: .
D gene: TRBD2
J gene: TRBJ2-5
V gene: TRBV5-6
CDR3 DNA: TGTGCCAGCAGCGTGGGACTAGACCAAGAGACCCAGTACTTC
CDR3 protein: CASSVGLDQETQYF

clone size: .
D gene: TRBD2
J gene: TRBJ2-7
V gene: TRBV30
CDR3 DNA: TGTGCCTGGAGTGTATTAGCGGGAGGGAGCAGGGACGAGCAGTACTTC
CDR3 protein: CAWSVLAGGSRDEQYF

clone size: .
D gene: .
J gene: TRBJ1-5
V gene: TRBV18
CDR3 DNA: TGTGCCAGCTCACCAGCAGTTAGCAATCAGCCCCAGCATTTT
CDR3 protein: CASSPAVSNQPQHF

clone size: .
D gene: TRBD2
J gene: TRBJ2-3
V gene: TRBV11-2
CDR3 DNA: TGTGCCAGCAGCTTCCTCGCGGCTAGCGGGAGTGTGGATACGCAGTATTTT
CDR3 protein: CASSFLAASGSVDTQYF

clone size: .
D gene: .
J gene: TRBJ1-2
V gene: TRBV19
CDR3 DNA: TGTGCCACCTACCGCGGACCGGGAGAGAGGCAGGAAGGCTACACCTTC
CDR3 protein: CATYRGPGERQEGYTF

clone size: .
D gene: .
J gene: TRBJ2-7
V gene: TRBV15
CDR3 DNA: TGTGCCACCAGCAGAGATAAGACAGTCCCCTACGAGCAGTACTTC
CDR3 protein: CATSRDKTVPYEQYF

clone size: .
D gene: .
J gene: TRBJ1-4
V gene: TRBV5-1
CDR3 DNA: TGCGCCAGCAGCTTGCAGGGTTTACCTAATGAAAAACTGTTTTTT
CDR3 protein: CASSLQGLPNEKLFF

clone size: once
D gene: .
J gene: TRBJ1-1
V gene: TRBV30
CDR3 DNA: TGTGCCTGGAGTGCCACGGGACAACCGAACACTGAAGCTTTCTTT
CDR3 protein: CAWSATGQPNTEAFF

clone size: .
D gene: TRBD1
J gene: TRBJ2-2
V gene: TRBV7-3
CDR3 DNA: TGTGCCAGCAGCATCCAGGGGGCCGGGGAGCTGTTTTTT
CDR3 protein: CASSIQGAGELFF

clone size: .
D gene: .
J gene: TRBJ2-1
V gene: TRBV6-5
CDR3 DNA: TGTGCCAGCAGTCACCAGCTAGCCTCCTACAATGAGCAGTTCTTC
CDR3 protein: CASSHQLASYNEQFF

clone size: .
D gene: TRBD2
J gene: TRBJ2-7
V gene: TRBV20-1
CDR3 DNA: TGCAGTGCTAGTTCGGTGGGGGAGGGGAGCTACGAGCAGTACTTC
CDR3 protein: CSASSVGEGSYEQYF

clone size: .
D gene: .
J gene: TRBJ2-3
V gene: TRBV7-9
CDR3 DNA: TGTGCCAGCAGCTTACTCGTATCGGATACGCAGTATTTT
CDR3 protein: CASSLLVSDTQYF

clone size: .
D gene: TRBD1
J gene: TRBJ2-7
V gene: TRBV29-1
CDR3 DNA: TGCAGCGCCAACGATCGGGACAGGCCCTACGAGCAGTACTTC
CDR3 protein: CSANDRDRPYEQYF

clone size: .
D gene: .
J gene: TRBJ1-5
V gene: TRBV27
CDR3 DNA: TGTGCCAGCAGCCCTCAGGGCGATAGCAATCAGCCCCAGCATTTT
CDR3 protein: CASSPQGDSNQPQHF

clone size: few
D gene: TRBD1
J gene: TRBJ1-3
V gene: TRBV30
CDR3 DNA: TGTGCCTGGAGTGTACAGGGGGCGAACACCATATATTTT
CDR3 protein: CAWSVQGANTIYF

clone size: once
D gene: .
J gene: TRBJ1-1
V gene: TRBV19
CDR3 DNA: TGTGCCAGTAGTATATCACCAACAGTGAACACTGAAGCTTTCTTT
CDR3 protein: CASSISPTVNTEAFF

clone size: .
D gene: TRBD1
J gene: TRBJ2-3
V gene: TRBV4-1
CDR3 DNA: TGCGCCAGCAGCCTAACAGGGGATTGGAGCACAGATACGCAGTATTTT
CDR3 protein: CASSLTGDWSTDTQYF

clone size: .
D gene: TRBD2
J gene: TRBJ2-1
V gene: TRBV28
CDR3 DNA: TGTGCCAGCAGTTCCTCAACTAGCGGGAGGGGGCAGTTCTTC
CDR3 protein: CASSSSTSGRGQFF

clone size: .
D gene: TRBD2
J gene: TRBJ2-7
V gene: TRBV2
CDR3 DNA: TGTGCCAGCAGTGACACCGGACTAGCGGGACTCTACGAGCAGTACTTC
CDR3 protein: CASSDTGLAGLYEQYF

clone size: .
D gene: TRBD2
J gene: TRBJ2-1
V gene: TRBV19
CDR3 DNA: TGTGCCAGTACTCCAGCGGGGGCCTCCTACAATGAGCAGTTCTTC
CDR3 protein: CASTPAGASYNEQFF

clone size: .
D gene: TRBD2
J gene: TRBJ2-1
V gene: TRBV11-2
CDR3 DNA: TGTGCCAGCAGCTTCCCATCCTCTAGCGGGACTATCTACAATGAGCAGTTCTTC
CDR3 protein: CASSFPSSSGTIYNEQFF

clone size: once
D gene: .
J gene: TRBJ2-6
V gene: TRBV6-6
CDR3 DNA: TGTGCCAGCAGCCCTCAGGGTACCGAGGCCAACGTCCTGACTTTC
CDR3 protein: CASSPQGTEANVLTF

clone size: .
D gene: .
J gene: TRBJ2-4
V gene: TRBV6-1
CDR3 DNA: TGTGCCAGCAGTGAAGTCAAGGGGTGGGGAAACATTCAGTACTTC
CDR3 protein: CASSEVKGWGNIQYF

clone size: .
D gene: .
J gene: TRBJ2-3
V gene: TRBV19
CDR3 DNA: TGTGCCAGTAGCAAACTCGGGACACTAAGGGCAGATACGCAGTATTTT
CDR3 protein: CASSKLGTLRADTQYF

clone size: .
D gene: TRBD1
J gene: TRBJ1-5
V gene: TRBV7-9
CDR3 DNA: TGTGCCAGCAGCTATGACAGGGGAAGCAGGGATCAGCCCCAGCATTTT
CDR3 protein: CASSYDRGSRDQPQHF

clone size: .
D gene: .
J gene: TRBJ2-7
V gene: TRBV7-2
CDR3 DNA: TGTGCCAGCAGCCAGGGTTACCGAGGCGAGCAGTACTTC
CDR3 protein: CASSQGYRGEQYF

clone size: .
D gene: .
J gene: TRBJ1-5
V gene: TRBV10-2
CDR3 DNA: TGCGCCAGCAGTGAGTCACGCAGTAACAATCAGCCCCAGCATTTT
CDR3 protein: CASSESRSNNQPQHF

clone size: once
D gene: TRBD2
J gene: TRBJ2-1
V gene: TRBV11-2
CDR3 DNA: TGTGCCAGCAGCACCGGACTAGCGGGCGGGAGGCGGATCTACAATGAGCAGTTCTTC
CDR3 protein: CASSTGLAGGRRIYNEQFF

clone size: few
D gene: .
J gene: TRBJ1-1
V gene: TRBV4-1
CDR3 DNA: TGCGCCAGCAGCGCCCCCCGGTCGGGGGTCACTGAAGCTTTCTTT
CDR3 protein: CASSAPRSGVTEAFF

clone size: .
D gene: .
J gene: TRBJ2-7
V gene: TRBV6-5
CDR3 DNA: TGTGCCAGCAGGCTACGCGACAGGAGCCTCTGGGAGCAGTACTTC
CDR3 protein: CASRLRDRSLWEQYF

clone size: .
D gene: .
J gene: TRBJ2-5
V gene: TRBV5-1
CDR3 DNA: TGCGCCAGCAGCTTGGCAGGCGGGGAGACCCAGTACTTC
CDR3 protein: CASSLAGGETQYF

clone size: .
D gene: .
J gene: TRBJ2-7
V gene: TRBV4-2
CDR3 DNA: TGTGCCAGCAGCCAAGATATTAGAGGACAGCCGACCTACGAGCAGTACTTC
CDR3 protein: CASSQDIRGQPTYEQYF

clone size: .
D gene: .
J gene: TRBJ2-3
V gene: TRBV21-1
CDR3 DNA: TGTGCCAGCAGCAAGATGGAGGGGGGAGCGGGGGGGGATACGCAGTATTTT
CDR3 protein: CASSKMEGGAGGDTQYF

clone size: once
D gene: TRBD2
J gene: TRBJ2-5
V gene: TRBV2
CDR3 DNA: TGTGCCAGCAGCCCTCCCCCTAGCGGCCAGTACTTC
CDR3 protein: CASSPPPSGQYF

clone size: .
D gene: .
J gene: TRBJ2-5
V gene: TRBV10-1
CDR3 DNA: TGCGCCAGCAGTGAGACCTCTATGGGCAAAGAGACCCAGTACTTC
CDR3 protein: CASSETSMGKETQYF

clone size: .
D gene: TRBD1
J gene: TRBJ1-2
V gene: TRBV7-9
CDR3 DNA: TGTGCCAGCAGCCCCACAGGGGCGGATGGCTACACCTTC
CDR3 protein: CASSPTGADGYTF

clone size: .
D gene: .
J gene: TRBJ1-2
V gene: TRBV3-1/TRBV3-2
CDR3 DNA: TGTGCCAGCAGCCAGTTGGCAAACTATGGCTACACCTTC
CDR3 protein: CASSQLANYGYTF

clone size: .
D gene: .
J gene: TRBJ2-7
V gene: TRBV19
CDR3 DNA: TGTGCCAGTAGTCCCGCGGGTAGCTCCTACGAGCAGTACTTC
CDR3 protein: CASSPAGSSYEQYF

clone size: .
D gene: .
J gene: TRBJ1-5
V gene: TRBV19
CDR3 DNA: TGTGCCAGTAGTATAGTTGGGGGGAATCAGCCCCAGCATTTT
CDR3 protein: CASSIVGGNQPQHF

clone size: many
D gene: .
J gene: TRBJ1-2
V gene: TRBV5-4
CDR3 DNA: TGTGCCAGCAGCTTGTTCGCAGGTGGTGGTAACTATGGCTACACCTTC
CDR3 protein: CASSLFAGGGNYGYTF

clone size: once
D gene: .
J gene: TRBJ2-1
V gene: TRBV18
CDR3 DNA: TGTGCCAGCTCACGAACGGGAGCCGACAATGAGCAGTTCTTC
CDR3 protein: CASSRTGADNEQFF

clone size: few
D gene: .
J gene: TRBJ1-1
V gene: TRBV3-1/TRBV3-2
CDR3 DNA: TGTGCCAGCAGCCAGGGAGGGAACACTGAAGCTTTCTTT
CDR3 protein: CASSQGGNTEAFF

clone size: .
D gene: TRBD2
J gene: TRBJ2-5
V gene: TRBV5-1
CDR3 DNA: TGCGCCAGCAGTCGCGATAGCGGGGCCCAAGAGACCCAGTACTTC
CDR3 protein: CASSRDSGAQETQYF

clone size: .
D gene: TRBD2
J gene: TRBJ2-3
V gene: TRBV7-2
CDR3 DNA: TGTGCCAGCAGCTTACTCGCGGGAGGGCTTGTGGGAGATACGCAGTATTTT
CDR3 protein: CASSLLAGGLVGDTQYF

clone size: .
D gene: TRBD1
J gene: TRBJ1-2
V gene: TRBV7-9
CDR3 DNA: TGTGCCAGCAACCTGGGACAGGCCCATCATGGCTACACCTTC
CDR3 protein: CASNLGQAHHGYTF